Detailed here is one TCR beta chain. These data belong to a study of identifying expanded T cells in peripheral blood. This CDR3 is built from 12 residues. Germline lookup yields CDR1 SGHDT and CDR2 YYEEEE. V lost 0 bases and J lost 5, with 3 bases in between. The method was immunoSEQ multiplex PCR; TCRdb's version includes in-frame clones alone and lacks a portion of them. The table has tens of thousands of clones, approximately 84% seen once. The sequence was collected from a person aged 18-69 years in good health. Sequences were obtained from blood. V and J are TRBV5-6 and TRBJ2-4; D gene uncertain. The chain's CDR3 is CASSLGQNIQYF. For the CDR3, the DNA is TGTGCCAGCAGCTTGGGACAAAACATTCAGTACTTC.